The rows below give T cell receptor beta chains drawn from one sample of a study of cytotoxic CD8 clonotypes in ibrutinib-treated CLL. The assay was immunoSEQ multiplex PCR, and TCRdb's table has in-frame clones only and misses some. Among more than 200,000 clones listed, 70% were seen once. Sequencing used PBMCs, obtained after 24 months of ibrutinib treatment. These receptors came from a human donor with chronic lymphocytic leukemia. Both conserved end residues are part of each CDR3. D genes are given only for firm matches. Clone size is not always given. Where it is, it says once, few, many or a class for expanded clones.

>TRBJ2-7|TRBD1|TRBV27|once
CASSPAGTGSYEQYF
TGTGCCAGCAGTCCAGCCGGGACAGGGAGCTACGAGCAGTACTTC
>TRBJ1-3|.|TRBV9|.
CASSVGTDSGNTIYF
TGTGCCAGCAGCGTAGGGACAGACTCTGGAAACACCATATATTTT
>TRBJ2-5|TRBD2|TRBV4-1|.
CASSQPHPAGVEETQYF
TGCGCCAGCAGCCAACCCCACCCAGCGGGAGTTGAAGAGACCCAGTACTTC
>TRBJ1-2|.|TRBV19|.
CASSTGALLSHYGYTF
TGTGCCAGTAGCACGGGGGCGCTGCTCAGTCACTATGGCTACACCTTC
>TRBJ2-7|TRBD2|TRBV10-3|.
CAISESGTSVEGGQYF
TGTGCCATCAGTGAGTCGGGGACTAGCGTAGAAGGAGGGCAGTACTTC
>TRBJ2-1|.|TRBV15|.
CATSREHNEQFF
TGTGCCACCAGCAGAGAGCACAATGAGCAGTTCTTC
>TRBJ2-2|TRBD1|TRBV7-2|.
CASSKRQGENTGELFF
TGTGCCAGCAGCAAGAGACAGGGGGAAAACACCGGGGAGCTGTTTTTT
>TRBJ1-5|.|TRBV11-2|.
CASSLDVGGNQPQHF
TGTGCCAGCAGCTTAGATGTCGGGGGTAATCAGCCCCAGCATTTT
>TRBJ1-2|TRBD1|TRBV19|.
CASSPTGSGYGYTF
TGTGCCAGTAGCCCGACAGGGTCAGGCTATGGCTACACCTTC
>TRBJ2-7|.|TRBV28|.
CATTSQVEQYF
TGTGCCACCACCTCTCAAGTCGAGCAGTACTTC
>TRBJ2-1|.|TRBV27|.
CASTTGSYNEQFF
TGTGCCAGCACTACCGGATCCTACAATGAGCAGTTCTTC
>TRBJ1-2|.|TRBV6-5|.
CASSRDGNYGYTF
TGTGCCAGCAGCCGTGACGGAAACTATGGCTACACCTTC
>TRBJ2-1|.|TRBV7-3|.
CASSSGIYNEQFF
TGTGCCAGCAGCTCAGGGATCTACAATGAGCAGTTCTTC
>TRBJ2-3|.|TRBV7-3|.
CASSFEGRADTQYF
TGTGCCAGCAGCTTCGAGGGGAGAGCAGATACGCAGTATTTT
>TRBJ1-1|.|TRBV29-1|few
CSVKGKGRSTEAFF
TGCAGCGTAAAAGGGAAGGGTCGAAGCACTGAAGCTTTCTTT
>TRBJ2-4|TRBD2|TRBV6-6|.
CASRLGLDFSKNIQYF
TGTGCCAGCAGGCTAGGACTAGATTTTTCCAAAAACATTCAGTACTTC
>TRBJ2-7|.|TRBV4-3|.
CASSQGLVGIYEQYF
TGCGCCAGCAGCCAAGGACTAGTCGGGATATACGAGCAGTACTTC
>TRBJ1-1|.|TRBV30|.
CAWSVPLGARNTEAFF
TGTGCCTGGAGTGTACCACTCGGGGCAAGGAACACTGAAGCTTTCTTT
>TRBJ2-1|.|TRBV5-1|.
CASSLGGGFSYNEQFF
TGCGCCAGCAGCTTGGGTGGAGGGTTCTCCTACAATGAGCAGTTCTTC
>TRBJ1-2|TRBD1|TRBV19|.
CASSAPGQLIYGYTF
TGTGCCAGTAGTGCACCGGGACAGCTGATTTATGGCTACACCTTC
>TRBJ2-7|.|TRBV4-3|.
CASSQDLGRGEQYF
TGCGCCAGCAGCCAAGATTTAGGGCGAGGCGAGCAGTACTTC
>TRBJ2-5|.|TRBV15|.
CATSRDAQGETQYF
TGTGCCACCAGCAGAGATGCCCAGGGAGAGACCCAGTACTTC
>TRBJ1-1|.|TRBV6-5|.
CASSEDRMNTEAFF
TGTGCCAGCAGTGAAGACAGGATGAACACTGAAGCTTTCTTT
>TRBJ1-2|.|TRBV28|.
CASSAPAGTGYGYTF
TGTGCCAGCAGTGCACCAGCCGGGACCGGCTATGGCTACACCTTC
>TRBJ2-5|TRBD1|TRBV9|few
CASSTSRDRGETQYF
TGTGCCAGCAGCACCAGCCGGGACAGGGGGGAGACCCAGTACTTC
>TRBJ1-2|TRBD1|TRBV9|.
CASSVAWGQTFGNYGYTF
TGTGCCAGCAGCGTAGCTTGGGGACAGACTTTCGGCAACTATGGCTACACCTTC
>TRBJ2-2|TRBD2|TRBV10-3|.
CAISLAGYTGELFF
TGTGCCATCAGCCTAGCGGGCTACACCGGGGAGCTGTTTTTT
>TRBJ1-1|.|TRBV30|.
CAWTTGNTEAFF
TGTGCCTGGACGACAGGGAACACTGAAGCTTTCTTT
>TRBJ2-6|.|TRBV9|once
CASSVEGLPGANVLTF
TGTGCCAGCAGCGTCGAGGGACTGCCTGGGGCCAACGTCCTGACTTTC
>TRBJ2-7|TRBD1|TRBV15|.
CATSRDRDRGFSSYEQYF
TGTGCCACCAGCAGAGATAGGGACAGGGGATTTAGCTCCTACGAGCAGTACTTC
>TRBJ2-2|.|TRBV5-1|.
CASSPQQQNTGELFF
TGCGCCAGCAGCCCACAACAGCAGAACACCGGGGAGCTGTTTTTT
>TRBJ1-4|.|TRBV27|.
CASRNRQESNEKLFF
TGTGCCAGCAGAAACCGACAGGAAAGTAATGAAAAACTGTTTTTT
>TRBJ2-7|TRBD1|TRBV6-1|.
CASKGAAVYEQYF
TGTGCCAGCAAGGGGGCGGCAGTCTACGAGCAGTACTTC